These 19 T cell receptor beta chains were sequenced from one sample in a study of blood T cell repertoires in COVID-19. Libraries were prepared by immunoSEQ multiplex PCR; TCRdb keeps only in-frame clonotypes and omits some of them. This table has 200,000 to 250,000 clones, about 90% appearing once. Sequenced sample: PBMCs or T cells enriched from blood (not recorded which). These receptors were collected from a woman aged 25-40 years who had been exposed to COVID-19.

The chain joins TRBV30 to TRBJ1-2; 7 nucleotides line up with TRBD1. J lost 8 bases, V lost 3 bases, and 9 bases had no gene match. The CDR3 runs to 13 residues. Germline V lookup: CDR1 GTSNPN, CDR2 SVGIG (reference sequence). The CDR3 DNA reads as TGTGCCTGGAGCCAAGACAGGGTGGGAGGCTACACCTTC. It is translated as CAWSQDRVGGYTF.

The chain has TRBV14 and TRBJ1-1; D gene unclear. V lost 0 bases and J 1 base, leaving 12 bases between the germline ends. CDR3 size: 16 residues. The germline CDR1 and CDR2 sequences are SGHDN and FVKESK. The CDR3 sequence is CASSQERWYRNTEAFF. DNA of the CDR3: TGTGCCAGCAGCCAAGAACGGTGGTACAGGAACACTGAAGCTTTCTTT.

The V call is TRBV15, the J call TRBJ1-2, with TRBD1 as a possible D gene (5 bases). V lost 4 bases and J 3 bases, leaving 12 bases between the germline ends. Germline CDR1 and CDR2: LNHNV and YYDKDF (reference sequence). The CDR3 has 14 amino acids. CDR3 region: CATSKGLGDYGYTF. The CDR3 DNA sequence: TGTGCCACCAGCAAGGGACTGGGAGACTATGGCTACACCTTC. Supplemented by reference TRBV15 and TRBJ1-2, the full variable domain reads DAMVIQNPRYQVTQFGKPVTLSCSQTLNHNVMYWYQQKSSQAPKLLFHYYDKDFNNEADTPDNFQSRRPNTSFCFLDIRSPGLGDTAMYLCATSKGLGDYGYTFGSGTRLTVV.

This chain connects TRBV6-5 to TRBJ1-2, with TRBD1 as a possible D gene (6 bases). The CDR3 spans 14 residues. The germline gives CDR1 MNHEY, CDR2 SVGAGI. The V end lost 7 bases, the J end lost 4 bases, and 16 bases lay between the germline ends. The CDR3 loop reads CASTLGGGAYGYTF. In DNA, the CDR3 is TGTGCCAGCACCTTGGGGGGGGGCGCCTATGGCTACACCTTC.

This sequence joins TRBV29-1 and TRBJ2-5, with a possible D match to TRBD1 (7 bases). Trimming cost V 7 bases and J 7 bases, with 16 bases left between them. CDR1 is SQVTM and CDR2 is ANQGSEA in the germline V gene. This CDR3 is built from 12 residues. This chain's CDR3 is CSAEGQGGTQYF. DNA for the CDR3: TGCAGCGCCGAAGGCCAGGGGGGGACCCAGTACTTC.

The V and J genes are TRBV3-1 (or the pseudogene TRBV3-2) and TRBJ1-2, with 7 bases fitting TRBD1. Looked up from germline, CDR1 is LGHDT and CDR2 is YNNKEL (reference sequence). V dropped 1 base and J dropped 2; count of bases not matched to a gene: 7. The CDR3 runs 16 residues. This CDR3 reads CASSQAQRTGNYGYTF. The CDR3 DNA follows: TGTGCCAGCAGCCAAGCACAAAGGACAGGAAACTATGGCTACACCTTC.

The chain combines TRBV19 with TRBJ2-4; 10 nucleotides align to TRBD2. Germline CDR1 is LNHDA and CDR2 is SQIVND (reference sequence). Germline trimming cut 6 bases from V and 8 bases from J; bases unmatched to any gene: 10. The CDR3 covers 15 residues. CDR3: CASSRIAGGSDIQYF. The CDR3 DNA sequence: TGTGCCAGTAGCAGAATAGCGGGAGGATCGGACATTCAGTACTTC.

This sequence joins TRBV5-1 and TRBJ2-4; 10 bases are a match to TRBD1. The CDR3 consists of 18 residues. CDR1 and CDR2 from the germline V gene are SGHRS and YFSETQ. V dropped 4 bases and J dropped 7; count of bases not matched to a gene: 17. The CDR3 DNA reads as TGCGCCAGCAGCAATAAATGGGGACAGGGGAGCAGGGGGAACATTCAGTACTTC. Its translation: CASSNKWGQGSRGNIQYF.

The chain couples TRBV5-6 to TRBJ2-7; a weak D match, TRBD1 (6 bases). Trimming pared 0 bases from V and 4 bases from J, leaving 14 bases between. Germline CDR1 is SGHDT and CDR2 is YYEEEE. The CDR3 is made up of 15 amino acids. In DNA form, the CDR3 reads TGTGCCAGCAGCTTGGTCCCAACAGGGCGATACGAGCAGTACTTC. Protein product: CASSLVPTGRYEQYF.

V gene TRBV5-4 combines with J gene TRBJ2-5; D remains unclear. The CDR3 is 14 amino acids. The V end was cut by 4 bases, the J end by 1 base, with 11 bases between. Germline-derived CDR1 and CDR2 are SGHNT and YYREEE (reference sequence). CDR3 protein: CASSPRVSQETQYF. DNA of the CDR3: TGTGCCAGCAGCCCGAGAGTTAGCCAAGAGACCCAGTACTTC.

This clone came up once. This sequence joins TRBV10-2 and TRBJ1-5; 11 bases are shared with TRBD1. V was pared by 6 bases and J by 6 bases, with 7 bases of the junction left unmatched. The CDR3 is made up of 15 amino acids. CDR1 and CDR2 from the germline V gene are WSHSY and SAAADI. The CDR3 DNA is TGCGCCAGCAGCACGGGACAGGGGGTGCCTCAGCCCCAGCATTTT. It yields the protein CASSTGQGVPQPQHF.

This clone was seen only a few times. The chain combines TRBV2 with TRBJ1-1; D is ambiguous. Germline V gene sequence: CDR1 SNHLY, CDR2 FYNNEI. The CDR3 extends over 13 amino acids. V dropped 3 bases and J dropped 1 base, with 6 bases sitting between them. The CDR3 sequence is CASSDYGNTEAFF. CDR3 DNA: TGTGCCAGCAGTGACTACGGGAACACTGAAGCTTTCTTT.

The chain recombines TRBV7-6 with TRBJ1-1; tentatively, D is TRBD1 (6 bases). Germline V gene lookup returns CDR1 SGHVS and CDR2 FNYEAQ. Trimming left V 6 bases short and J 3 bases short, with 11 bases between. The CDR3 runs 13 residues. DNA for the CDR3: TGTGCCAGCAGTCGAGAGGGGGACACTGAAGCTTTCTTT. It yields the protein CASSREGDTEAFF.

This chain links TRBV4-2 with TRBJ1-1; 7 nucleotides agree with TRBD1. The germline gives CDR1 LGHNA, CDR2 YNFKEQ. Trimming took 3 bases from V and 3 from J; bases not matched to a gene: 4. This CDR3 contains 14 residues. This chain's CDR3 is CASSHPRGDTEAFF. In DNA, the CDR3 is TGTGCCAGCAGCCACCCCAGGGGGGACACTGAAGCTTTCTTT.

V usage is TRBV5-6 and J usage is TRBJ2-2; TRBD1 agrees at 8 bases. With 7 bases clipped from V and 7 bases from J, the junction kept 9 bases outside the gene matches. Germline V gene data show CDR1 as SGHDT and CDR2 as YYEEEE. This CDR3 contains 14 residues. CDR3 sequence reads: CASHPTGEIGELFF. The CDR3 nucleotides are TGTGCCAGCCACCCGACAGGGGAAATCGGGGAGCTGTTTTTT.

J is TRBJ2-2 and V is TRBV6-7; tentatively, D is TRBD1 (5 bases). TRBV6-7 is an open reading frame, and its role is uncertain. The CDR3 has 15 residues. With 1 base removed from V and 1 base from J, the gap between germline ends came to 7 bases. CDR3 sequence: CASSYLGENTGELFF. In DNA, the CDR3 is TGTGCCAGCAGTTACTTAGGGGAGAACACCGGGGAGCTGTTTTTT.

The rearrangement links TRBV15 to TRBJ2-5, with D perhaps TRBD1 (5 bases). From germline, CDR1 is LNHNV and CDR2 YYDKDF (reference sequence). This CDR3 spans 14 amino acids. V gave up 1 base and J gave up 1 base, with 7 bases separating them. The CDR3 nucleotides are TGTGCCACCAGCAGAGGACAGCCCCAAGAGACCCAGTACTTC. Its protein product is CATSRGQPQETQYF.

The CDR3 DNA is TGCAGCGTTGGCCCTAGCGGAAGCTCCTACGAGCAGTACTTC. Protein: CSVGPSGSSYEQYF. V gene TRBV29-1 combines with J gene TRBJ2-7, with 7 bases lining up with TRBD2. Germline V gene sequence: CDR1 SQVTM, CDR2 ANQGSEA. The ends lost 4 bases at V and 0 bases at J; junction bases unmatched: 6. The CDR3 loop spans 14 amino acids.

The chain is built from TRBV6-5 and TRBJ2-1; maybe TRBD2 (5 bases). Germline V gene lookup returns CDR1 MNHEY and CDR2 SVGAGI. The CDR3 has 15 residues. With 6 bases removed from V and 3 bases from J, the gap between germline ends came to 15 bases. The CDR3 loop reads CASSRSGTHYNEQFF. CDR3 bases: TGTGCCAGCAGCCGGTCGGGAACCCACTACAATGAGCAGTTCTTC.